These 16 T cell receptor beta chains were sequenced from one sample in a study of blood T cells in healthy people across ages. A J-beta primer mix and a sample-barcoded 5' primer were used in a second PCR of about 7 to 12 cycles. TCRdb re-derived calls from the 5' RACE reads in MiXCR, one entry per CDR3 protein. Of some 690,000 distinct CDR3 sequences in the sample, about a fifth are singletons; the top ten hold around a fifth. Sequenced: blood. Source of these receptors: a man aged 70 or older in good health.

The chain has TRBV6-5 and TRBJ1-2; tentatively, D is TRBD1 (5 bases). V was trimmed by 0 bases and J by 4 bases, leaving 15 bases between them. Germline CDR1 reads MNHEY; CDR2 reads SVGAGI. The CDR3 contains 16 residues. The CDR3 DNA sequence: TGTGCCAGCAGTTACTCGACGGGACGGACCCTCTATGGCTACACCTTC. This gives the protein CASSYSTGRTLYGYTF.

This clonotype showed up many times. This sequence joins TRBV28 and TRBJ1-1, with TRBD1 identical over 8 bases. This CDR3 region has 15 residues. Germline V lookup: CDR1 MDHEN, CDR2 SYDVKM. The trim removed 7 bases at V and 3 bases at J, leaving 10 bases unmatched. The CDR3 protein is CASINQNRGYTEAFF. CDR3 in DNA: TGTGCCAGCATCAACCAAAACAGGGGGTACACTGAAGCTTTCTTT.

Only a few counts were recorded for this clonotype. A read error may produce the germline difference seen at one junction end. The chain has TRBV27 and TRBJ2-5; D is undetermined. Germline CDR1 reads MNHEY; CDR2 reads SMNVEV (reference sequence). The CDR3 loop spans 13 amino acids. In DNA, the CDR3 is TGTGCCAGCAGTGCCTCCCTCGGTTCGCAGCCGTTCTTC. It encodes CASSASLGSQPFF.

This chain connects TRBV6-1 to TRBJ1-1, with D maybe TRBD1 (6 bases). Germline V lookup: CDR1 MNHNS, CDR2 SASEGT. The CDR3 is made up of 13 amino acids. With 11 bases removed from V and 4 bases from J, the gap between germline ends came to 17 bases. The CDR3 sequence is CAGGWTEGTEAFF. CDR3 nucleotide sequence: TGTGCCGGGGGGTGGACAGAGGGCACTGAAGCTTTCTTT.

V usage is TRBV12-3 or TRBV12-4 and J usage is TRBJ2-5, with D tentatively TRBD2 (5 bases). The tail of the sequence fits TRBJ2-7 better, so the J call may be wrong. This CDR3 region has 12 residues. CDR3 loop: CASRLRADEQYF. The CDR3 nucleotides are TGTGCCAGCAGATTAAGAGCGGACGAGCAGTACTTC.

There are a few counts of this clonotype. The V gene is TRBV4-1, the J gene TRBJ1-1; perhaps TRBD1 as D (5 bases). Germline V CDR1 and CDR2: MGHRA, YSYEKL. This CDR3 is built from 15 residues. Trimming stripped 0 bases from V and 5 bases from J, with 13 bases between. The CDR3 is CASSQDRGGGTEAFF. The CDR3 DNA reads TGCGCCAGCAGCCAAGATCGTGGGGGGGGAACTGAAGCTTTCTTT.

In its sample, this clonotype was seen a few times. The CDR3 DNA is TGCGCCAGCATCGACAGGGCTGGGGCCAACGTCCTGACTTTC. Protein: CASIDRAGANVLTF. This chain uses TRBV5-1 with TRBJ2-6; TRBD1 agrees at 7 bases. The J segment lost 2 bases and the V segment lost 6 bases, leaving 2 bases of the junction unmatched. CDR1 is SGHRS, CDR2 YFSETQ, per germline. This CDR3 has 14 amino acids.

At least ten counts were recorded for this clonotype. The CDR3 protein is CASSLDRTGGSYGYTF. In DNA, the CDR3 is TGTGCCAGCAGCTTAGATCGGACAGGGGGCTCCTATGGCTACACCTTC. V and J are TRBV7-9 and TRBJ1-2; 11 nucleotides match TRBD1. The CDR3 is 16 amino acids. V trimming: 1 base; J trimming: 4 bases; junction bases outside the gene matches: 5. Germline CDR1 and CDR2: SEHNR and FQNEAQ (reference sequence).

The V gene is TRBV7-9, the J gene TRBJ2-2; no definite D call. V shed 1 base and J shed 5 bases, with 5 bases lying between them. The CDR3 is 13 residues long. Germline V CDR1 and CDR2: SEHNR, FQNEAQ (reference sequence). The CDR3 DNA reads TGTGCCAGCAGCTTAGAACAGACCGGGGAGCTGTTTTTT. This encodes CASSLEQTGELFF.

This clonotype was seen a handful of times. The chain joins TRBV7-2 to TRBJ1-5; 7 bases are a match to TRBD1. The length of the CDR3 is 15 residues. Unmatched junction bases numbered 6, after V lost 5 bases and J lost 2 bases. Germline CDR1 reads SGHTA; CDR2 reads FQGNSA. CDR3 residues: CASSLWGTGNQPQHF. CDR3 in DNA: TGTGCCAGCAGCCTCTGGGGGACAGGCAATCAGCCCCAGCATTTT.

A few counts support this clonotype. V is TRBV28 and J is TRBJ2-7, with 13 bases fitting TRBD2. V gave up 4 bases and J gave up 4 bases; unmatched junction bases: 1. Germline CDR1 is MDHEN and CDR2 is SYDVKM. This CDR3 is built from 14 residues. CDR3 residues: CASSSGLAGYEQYV. The CDR3 DNA is TGTGCCAGCAGTTCGGGACTAGCGGGATACGAGCAGTACGTC.

The gene calls are TRBV7-2 and TRBJ2-7; TRBD2 matches 8 bases. TRBJ2-1 matches the DNA end more closely, so the J call is doubtful. This CDR3 contains 15 residues. Germline-derived CDR1 and CDR2 are SGHTA and FQGNSA. CDR3 amino acids: CASSSPPSGYNEQFF. The CDR3 coding sequence is TGTGCCAGCAGCTCCCCCCCTAGCGGGTACAATGAGCAGTTCTTC.

This clonotype was counted between two and nine times. The CDR3 DNA reads TGTGCCAGCAGTTACGACGGCAGCTATGGCTACACCTTC. Protein: CASSYDGSYGYTF. The chain employs TRBV6-5 and TRBJ1-2; D is ambiguous. Trimming left V 2 bases short and J 4 bases short, with 8 bases between. The CDR3 runs to 13 residues. The V gene's germline CDR1 is MNHEY and CDR2 SVGAGI.

The chain combines TRBV9 with TRBJ1-1; no definite D call. Germline V gives CDR1 SGDLS, CDR2 YYNGEE. The CDR3 extends over 15 amino acids. V gave up 0 bases and J gave up 5 bases, with 14 bases separating them. In DNA form, the CDR3 reads TGTGCCAGCAGCGTAGCTTGGGCAGGTCGTACTGAAGCTTTCTTT. Its translation: CASSVAWAGRTEAFF.

With regard to this clonotype: At one of its ends the junction is not consistent with the germline gene, which may arise from a read error. The rearrangement uses TRBV12-3 or TRBV12-4 and TRBJ1-1; 9 nucleotides match TRBD1. The CDR3 is 15 amino acids. The CDR3 sequence: CASRPSGTGIPEALF. CDR3 nucleotides: TGTGCCAGCAGGCCCTCCGGGACAGGGATCCCCGAGGCTCTCTTT.

The genes are TRBV5-5 and TRBJ1-1, with 7 bases aligning to TRBD1. The CDR3 is 14 amino acids. Germline values: CDR1 SGHKS, CDR2 YYEKEE (reference sequence). V trimming: 4 bases; J trimming: 7 bases; junction bases outside the gene matches: 10. The CDR3 loop is CASSVTGTVVEAFF. In DNA form, the CDR3 reads TGTGCCAGCAGCGTTACCGGGACAGTAGTTGAAGCTTTCTTT.